The TCR beta chain under discussion was sequenced for a study of OX40 agonist ivuxolimab in advanced cancers. Study-wide background: Dose-escalation patients' cancers were hepatocellular carcinoma, melanoma, renal cell or head and neck cancer.

Germline lookup yields CDR1 MNHEY and CDR2 SMNVEV (reference sequence). V shed 8 bases and J shed 2 bases, with 18 bases lying between them. The CDR3 contains 15 residues. Only in-frame clones appear in the TCRdb table, and some are missing; sequencing was by immunoSEQ multiplex PCR. The sample consists of more than 85,000 clones, around 88% of them appearing once. This receptor was taken from an adult with an advanced solid tumor such as melanoma, head and neck, liver or kidney cancer. The chain recombines TRBV27 with TRBJ1-2, with D tentatively TRBD1 (5 bases). Sequencing used CD4+ or CD8+ T cells sorted from blood, obtained in a trial of the OX40 agonist ivuxolimab. CDR3 amino acids: CASGQSGVLNYGYTF. The DNA for the CDR3 is TGTGCCAGCGGACAATCGGGAGTTTTGAACTATGGCTACACCTTC.